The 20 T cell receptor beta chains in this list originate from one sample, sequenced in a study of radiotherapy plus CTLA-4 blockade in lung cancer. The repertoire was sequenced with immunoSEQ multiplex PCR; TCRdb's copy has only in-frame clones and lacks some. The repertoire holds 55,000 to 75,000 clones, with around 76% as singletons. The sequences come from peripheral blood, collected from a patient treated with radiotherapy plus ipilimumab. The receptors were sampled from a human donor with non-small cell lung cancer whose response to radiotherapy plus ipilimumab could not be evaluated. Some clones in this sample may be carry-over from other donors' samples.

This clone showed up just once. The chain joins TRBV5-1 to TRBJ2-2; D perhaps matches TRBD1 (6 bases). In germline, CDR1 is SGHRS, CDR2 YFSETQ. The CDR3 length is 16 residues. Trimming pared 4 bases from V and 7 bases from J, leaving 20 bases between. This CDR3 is CASSLNQGIRIGELFF. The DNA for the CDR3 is TGCGCCAGCAGCCTAAACCAGGGGATAAGGATCGGGGAGCTGTTTTTT.

CDR3 sequence (DNA): TGTGCCAGCAGCCAGGGGACGGCGTATAATTCACCCCTCCACTTT. The encoded protein is CASSQGTAYNSPLHF. The V and J genes are TRBV7-9 and TRBJ1-6; tentative D call: TRBD1 (6 bases). Germline V lookup: CDR1 SEHNR, CDR2 FQNEAQ (reference sequence). The CDR3 has 15 residues. The V and J ends lost 5 bases and 4 bases respectively, with 12 bases between them.

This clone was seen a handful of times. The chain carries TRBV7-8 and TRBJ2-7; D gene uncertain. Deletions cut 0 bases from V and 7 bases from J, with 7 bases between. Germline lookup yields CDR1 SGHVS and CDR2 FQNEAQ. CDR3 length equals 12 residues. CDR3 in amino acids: CASSLALGEQYF. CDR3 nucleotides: TGTGCCAGCAGCTTAGCGCTAGGAGAGCAGTACTTC.

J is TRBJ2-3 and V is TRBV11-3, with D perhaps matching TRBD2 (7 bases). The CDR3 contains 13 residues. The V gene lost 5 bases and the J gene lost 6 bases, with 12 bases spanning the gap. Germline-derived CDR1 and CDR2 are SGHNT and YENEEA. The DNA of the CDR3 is TGTGCCAGCAGCCTCCGGGGGGCGGATACGCAGTATTTT. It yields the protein CASSLRGADTQYF.

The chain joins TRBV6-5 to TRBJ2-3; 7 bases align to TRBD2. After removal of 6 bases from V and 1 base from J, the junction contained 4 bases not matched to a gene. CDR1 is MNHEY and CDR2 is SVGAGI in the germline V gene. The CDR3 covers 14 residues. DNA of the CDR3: TGTGCCAGCAGAGAGAGCGGGGGCACAGATACGCAGTATTTT. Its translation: CASRESGGTDTQYF.

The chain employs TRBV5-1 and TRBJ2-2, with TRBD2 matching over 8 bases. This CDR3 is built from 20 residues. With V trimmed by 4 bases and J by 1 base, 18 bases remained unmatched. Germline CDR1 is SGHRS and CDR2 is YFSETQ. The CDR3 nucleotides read TGCGCCAGCAGCACCTTACTGGGCAAGCGGGGGCCCCGGAACACCGGGGAGCTGTTTTTT. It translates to CASSTLLGKRGPRNTGELFF.

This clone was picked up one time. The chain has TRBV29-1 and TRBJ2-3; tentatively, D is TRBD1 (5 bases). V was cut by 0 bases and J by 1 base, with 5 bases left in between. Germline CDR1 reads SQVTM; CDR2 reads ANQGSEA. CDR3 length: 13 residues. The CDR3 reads CSVEEQGTDTQYF. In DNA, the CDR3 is TGCAGCGTTGAAGAACAGGGCACAGATACGCAGTATTTT.

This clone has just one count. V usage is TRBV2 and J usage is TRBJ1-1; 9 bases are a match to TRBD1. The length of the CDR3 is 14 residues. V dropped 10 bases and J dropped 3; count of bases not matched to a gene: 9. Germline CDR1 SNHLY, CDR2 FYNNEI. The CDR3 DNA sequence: TGTGCCACCGAATCGGACAGGGGATACACTGAAGCTTTCTTT. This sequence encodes CATESDRGYTEAFF.

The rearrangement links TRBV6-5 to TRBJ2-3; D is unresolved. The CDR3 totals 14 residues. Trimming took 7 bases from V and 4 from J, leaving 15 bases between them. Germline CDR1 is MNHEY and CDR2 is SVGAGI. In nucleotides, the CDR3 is TGTGCCAGCATTCCCGGGTCGATGGCAGATACGCAGTATTTT. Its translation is CASIPGSMADTQYF.

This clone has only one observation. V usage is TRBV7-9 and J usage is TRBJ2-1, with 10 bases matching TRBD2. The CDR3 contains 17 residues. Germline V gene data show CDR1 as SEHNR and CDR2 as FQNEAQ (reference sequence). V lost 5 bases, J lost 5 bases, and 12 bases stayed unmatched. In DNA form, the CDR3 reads TGTGCCAGCAGCCCCCCAGCGGGGGGGCTTGATAACAATGAGCAGTTCTTC. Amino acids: CASSPPAGGLDNNEQFF. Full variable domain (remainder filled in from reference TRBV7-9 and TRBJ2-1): DTGVSQNPRHKITKRGQNVTFRCDPISEHNRLYWYRQTLGQGPEFLTYFQNEAQLEKSRLLSDRFSAERPKGSFSTLEIQRTEQGDSAMYLCASSPPAGGLDNNEQFFGPGTRLTVL.

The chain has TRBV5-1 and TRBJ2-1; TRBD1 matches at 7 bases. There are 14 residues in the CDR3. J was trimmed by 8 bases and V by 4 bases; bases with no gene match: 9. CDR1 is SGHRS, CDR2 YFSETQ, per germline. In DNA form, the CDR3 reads TGCGCCAGCAGCCCCGGACAGGTTGGTTATGAGCAGTTCTTC. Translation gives CASSPGQVGYEQFF.

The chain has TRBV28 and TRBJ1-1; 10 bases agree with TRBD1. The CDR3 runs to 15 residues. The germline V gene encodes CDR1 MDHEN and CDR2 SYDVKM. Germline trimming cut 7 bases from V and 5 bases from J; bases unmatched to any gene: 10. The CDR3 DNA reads TGTGCCAGCACCCCCGTAGACAGGGGGCGTACTGAAGCTTTCTTT. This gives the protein CASTPVDRGRTEAFF. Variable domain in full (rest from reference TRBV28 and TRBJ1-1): DVKVTQSSRYLVKRTGEKVFLECVQDMDHENMFWYRQDPGLGLRLIYFSYDVKMKEKGDIPEGYSVSREKKERFSLILESASTNQTSMYLCASTPVDRGRTEAFFGQGTRLTVV.

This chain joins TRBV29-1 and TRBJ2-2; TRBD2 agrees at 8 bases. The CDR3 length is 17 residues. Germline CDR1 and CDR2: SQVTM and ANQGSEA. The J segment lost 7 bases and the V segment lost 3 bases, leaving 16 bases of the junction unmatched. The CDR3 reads CSVDCYAGTRRLGELFF. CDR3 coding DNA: TGCAGCGTTGACTGCTACGCCGGGACTAGGCGCCTCGGGGAGCTGTTTTTT.

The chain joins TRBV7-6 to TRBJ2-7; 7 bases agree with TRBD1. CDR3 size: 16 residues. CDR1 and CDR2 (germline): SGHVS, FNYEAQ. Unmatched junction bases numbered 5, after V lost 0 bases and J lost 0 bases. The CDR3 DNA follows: TGTGCCAGCAGCTTAGCCTCCGGACAGGACTCCTACGAGCAGTACTTC. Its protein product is CASSLASGQDSYEQYF.

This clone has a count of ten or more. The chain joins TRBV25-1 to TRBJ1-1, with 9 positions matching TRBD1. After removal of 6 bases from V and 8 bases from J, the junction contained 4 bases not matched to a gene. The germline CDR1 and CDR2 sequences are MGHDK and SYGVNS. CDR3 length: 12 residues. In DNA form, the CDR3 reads TGTGCCAGCAGACAGGGGGCAGGCGAAGCTTTCTTT. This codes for CASRQGAGEAFF.

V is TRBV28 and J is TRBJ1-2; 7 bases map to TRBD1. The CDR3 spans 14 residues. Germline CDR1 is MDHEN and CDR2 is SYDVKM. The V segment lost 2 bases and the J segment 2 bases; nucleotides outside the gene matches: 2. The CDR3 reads CASSLNRGNYGYTF. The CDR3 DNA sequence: TGTGCCAGCAGTTTAAACAGGGGAAACTATGGCTACACCTTC.

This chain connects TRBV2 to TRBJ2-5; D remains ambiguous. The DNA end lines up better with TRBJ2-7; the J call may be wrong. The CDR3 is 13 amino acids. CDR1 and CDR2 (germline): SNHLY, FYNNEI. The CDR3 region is CASSDETSYEQYF. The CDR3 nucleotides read TGTGCCAGCAGTGATGAGACATCCTACGAGCAGTACTTC.

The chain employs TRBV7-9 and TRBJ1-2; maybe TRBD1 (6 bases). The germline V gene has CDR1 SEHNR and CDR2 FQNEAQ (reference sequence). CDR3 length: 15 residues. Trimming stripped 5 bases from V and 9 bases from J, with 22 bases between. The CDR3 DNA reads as TGTGCCAGCAGCCCCGGGGCGCAGGGGACCTCGAGCTACACCTTC. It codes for CASSPGAQGTSSYTF.

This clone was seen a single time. For the CDR3, the DNA is TGTGCCAGCAGCTCCCAGACAGGGGTGGGGGAAAAACTGTTTTTT. It encodes CASSSQTGVGEKLFF. V usage is TRBV9 and J usage is TRBJ1-4; 8 nucleotides match TRBD1. The CDR3 length is 15 residues. Germline V gene sequence: CDR1 SGDLS, CDR2 YYNGEE. V shed 4 bases and J 8 bases; nucleotides not matched to a gene: 10. Full variable domain (rest looked up from reference TRBV9 and TRBJ1-4): DSGVTQTPKHLITATGQRVTLRCSPRSGDLSVYWYQQSLDQGLQFLIQYYNGEERAKGNILERFSAQQFPDLHSELNLSSLELGDSALYFCASSSQTGVGEKLFFGSGTQLSVL.

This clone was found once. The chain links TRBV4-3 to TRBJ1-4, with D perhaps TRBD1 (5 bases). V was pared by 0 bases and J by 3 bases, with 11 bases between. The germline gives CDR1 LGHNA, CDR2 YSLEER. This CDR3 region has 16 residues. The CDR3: CASSQDRGWPNEKLFF. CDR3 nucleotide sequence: TGCGCCAGCAGCCAAGATAGGGGCTGGCCTAATGAAAAACTGTTTTTT.